This is a list of T cell receptor beta chains from one sample in a study of identical twins. MiXCR was run by TCRdb on the 5' RACE reads, yielding one entry per CDR3 protein. The sample lists about 790,000 distinct CDR3 sequences; about 18% were seen once. The data were also submitted as part of a second study, on T cells expressing NK-cell markers.

Sequencing used PBMCs. These receptors were collected from a woman between 18 and 30 years old in good health. Both conserved end residues are part of each CDR3. D genes are given only for firm matches. Size tells how often a clone was seen (once, few, many) or the class of an expanded clone, and some rows leave it out.

j_call: TRBJ2-3; clone_size: many; v_call: TRBV7-2; d_call: .; cdr3_length: 14; cdr3_nt: TGTGCCAGCAGCCCCCGTCGGGACACAGATACGCAGTATTTT; cdr3_aa: CASSPRRDTDTQYF
j_call: TRBJ1-4; clone_size: .; v_call: TRBV12-3/TRBV12-4; d_call: .; cdr3_length: 14; cdr3_nt: TGTGCCAGCAGTCGCGGAGGGTCGGGGGGAAAACTGTTTTTT; cdr3_aa: CASSRGGSGGKLFF
j_call: TRBJ2-3; clone_size: .; v_call: TRBV27; d_call: .; cdr3_length: 14; cdr3_nt: TGTGCCAGCAGTTTATCGGATTACACAGATACGCAGTATTTT; cdr3_aa: CASSLSDYTDTQYF
j_call: TRBJ2-7; clone_size: .; v_call: TRBV10-3; d_call: TRBD2; cdr3_length: 14; cdr3_nt: TGTGCCATCAGCGGACTAGCGGGGTTCGACGAGCAGTACTTC; cdr3_aa: CAISGLAGFDEQYF
j_call: TRBJ2-1; clone_size: few; v_call: TRBV5-1; d_call: .; cdr3_length: 15; cdr3_nt: TGCGCCAGCAGCTTGGGGACTAACTCCTACAATGAGCAGTTCTTC; cdr3_aa: CASSLGTNSYNEQFF
j_call: TRBJ1-2; clone_size: .; v_call: TRBV7-9; d_call: TRBD1; cdr3_length: 15; cdr3_nt: TGTGCCAGCAGCTTAGCCGGGACAGCGACCTATGGCTACACCTTC; cdr3_aa: CASSLAGTATYGYTF
j_call: TRBJ2-7; clone_size: few; v_call: TRBV20-1; d_call: TRBD2; cdr3_length: 11; cdr3_nt: TGCAGTGCTAACGGGGGGTACGAGCAGTACTTC; cdr3_aa: CSANGGYEQYF
j_call: TRBJ2-1; clone_size: few; v_call: TRBV3-1; d_call: TRBD2; cdr3_length: 15; cdr3_nt: TGTGCCAGCAGGAGCGGGGGGGGTATCTACAATGAGCAGTTCTTC; cdr3_aa: CASRSGGGIYNEQFF
j_call: TRBJ1-1; clone_size: once; v_call: TRBV14; d_call: .; cdr3_length: 16; cdr3_nt: TGTGCCAGCACCCCAAGCACGCTTCGACGTGGCACTGAAGCTTTCTTT; cdr3_aa: CASTPSTLRRGTEAFF
j_call: TRBJ2-3; clone_size: many; v_call: TRBV7-2; d_call: .; cdr3_length: 12; cdr3_nt: TGCGCCAGCAGCTTGTCCCGCGACACGCAGTATTTT; cdr3_aa: CASSLSRDTQYF
j_call: TRBJ1-6; clone_size: few; v_call: TRBV30; d_call: .; cdr3_length: 13; cdr3_nt: TGTGCCTGGAACCGGGACCTCGCTTCACCCCTCCACTTT; cdr3_aa: CAWNRDLASPLHF
j_call: TRBJ2-7; clone_size: few; v_call: TRBV20-1; d_call: TRBD1; cdr3_length: 14; cdr3_nt: TGCAGTGCCTCCAGGAACCAGGGGGCGGGGGAGCAGTACTTC; cdr3_aa: CSASRNQGAGEQYF
j_call: TRBJ1-3; clone_size: few; v_call: TRBV6-2/TRBV6-3; d_call: .; cdr3_length: 14; cdr3_nt: TGTGCCAGCTGGGAACCTCGCTCTGGAAACACCATATATTTT; cdr3_aa: CASWEPRSGNTIYF
j_call: TRBJ2-7; clone_size: few; v_call: TRBV9; d_call: .; cdr3_length: 13; cdr3_nt: TGTGCCAGCAGCGCCCGTCCGCCCTACGAGCAGTACTTC; cdr3_aa: CASSARPPYEQYF
j_call: TRBJ2-1; clone_size: .; v_call: TRBV24-1; d_call: TRBD2; cdr3_length: 13; cdr3_nt: TGTGCCACCAGTGCGCGGGAGGGCCTTGAGCAGTTCTTC; cdr3_aa: CATSAREGLEQFF
j_call: TRBJ2-3; clone_size: .; v_call: TRBV7-2; d_call: TRBD2; cdr3_length: 16; cdr3_nt: TGTGCCAGCAGCACCCCTAGAACTAGCGGTACAGATACGCAGTATTTT; cdr3_aa: CASSTPRTSGTDTQYF
j_call: TRBJ2-5; clone_size: few; v_call: TRBV12-3/TRBV12-4; d_call: .; cdr3_length: 15; cdr3_nt: TGTGCCAGCAGTTTAGACCCGACGGGAAGGGAGACCCAGTACTTC; cdr3_aa: CASSLDPTGRETQYF
j_call: TRBJ2-1; clone_size: .; v_call: TRBV9; d_call: .; cdr3_length: 17; cdr3_nt: TGTGCCAGCAGCCACCAAAGTTCGGGTGAGGGGGGCAATGAGCAGTTCTTC; cdr3_aa: CASSHQSSGEGGNEQFF
j_call: TRBJ1-2; clone_size: .; v_call: TRBV12-3/TRBV12-4; d_call: .; cdr3_length: 15; cdr3_nt: TGTGCCAGCAGTTTAGACAGCACCATGTACTATGGCTACACCTTC; cdr3_aa: CASSLDSTMYYGYTF
j_call: TRBJ2-7; clone_size: few; v_call: TRBV13; d_call: .; cdr3_length: 15; cdr3_nt: TGTGCCAGCAGCTTAAGTGCACAAAGCTCCTACGAGCAGTACTTC; cdr3_aa: CASSLSAQSSYEQYF
j_call: TRBJ2-7; clone_size: .; v_call: TRBV29-1; d_call: .; cdr3_length: 14; cdr3_nt: TGCAGCGTTGTAAGGGGTTCGAGCTCCTACGAGCAGTACTTC; cdr3_aa: CSVVRGSSSYEQYF
j_call: TRBJ1-1; clone_size: .; v_call: TRBV7-8; d_call: TRBD1; cdr3_length: 15; cdr3_nt: TGTGCCAGCAGCCCAGGACAGGGATCGGGCACTGAAGCTTTCTTT; cdr3_aa: CASSPGQGSGTEAFF
j_call: TRBJ2-2; clone_size: .; v_call: TRBV12-3/TRBV12-4; d_call: .; cdr3_length: 12; cdr3_nt: TGTGCCAGCAGACCCCCCGGCGGGGAGCTGTTTTTT; cdr3_aa: CASRPPGGELFF
j_call: TRBJ1-2; clone_size: many; v_call: TRBV12-3/TRBV12-4; d_call: .; cdr3_length: 12; cdr3_nt: TGTGCCAGCAGTTTAGCCCGGGGGGGCTACACCTTC; cdr3_aa: CASSLARGGYTF
j_call: TRBJ2-2; clone_size: .; v_call: TRBV9; d_call: .; cdr3_length: 14; cdr3_nt: TGTGCCAGCAGCGTAGTACAGAACACCGGGGAGCTGTTTTTT; cdr3_aa: CASSVVQNTGELFF
j_call: TRBJ2-1; clone_size: .; v_call: TRBV10-3; d_call: TRBD1; cdr3_length: 15; cdr3_nt: TGTGCCATCAGTCTGGGACAGAGAGGTAGCAATGAGCAGTTCTTC; cdr3_aa: CAISLGQRGSNEQFF
j_call: TRBJ2-5; clone_size: .; v_call: TRBV20-1; d_call: .; cdr3_length: 12; cdr3_nt: TGCAGTGCTAGCTCGAGGGATGAGACCCAGTACTTC; cdr3_aa: CSASSRDETQYF
j_call: TRBJ2-5; clone_size: .; v_call: TRBV7-3; d_call: .; cdr3_length: 14; cdr3_nt: TGTGCCAGCGTTCGGCAGGGGGGACAAGAGACCCAGTACTTC; cdr3_aa: CASVRQGGQETQYF
j_call: TRBJ2-2; clone_size: few; v_call: TRBV12-3/TRBV12-4; d_call: .; cdr3_length: 15; cdr3_nt: TGTGCCAGCAGTCTGTACAGGGTCCGGACCGGGGAGCTGTTTTTT; cdr3_aa: CASSLYRVRTGELFF
j_call: TRBJ2-1; clone_size: few; v_call: TRBV12-3/TRBV12-4; d_call: TRBD2; cdr3_length: 16; cdr3_nt: TGTGCCAGCAGCCCCGGACTAGCGGGTCTCTTTAATGAGCAGTTCTTC; cdr3_aa: CASSPGLAGLFNEQFF
j_call: TRBJ2-7; clone_size: .; v_call: TRBV12-3/TRBV12-4; d_call: .; cdr3_length: 13; cdr3_nt: TGTGCCAGCAGTTTAGTTGGCCGGGACGAGCAGTACTTC; cdr3_aa: CASSLVGRDEQYF
j_call: TRBJ2-7; clone_size: few; v_call: TRBV3-1; d_call: .; cdr3_length: 11; cdr3_nt: TGTGCCAGCAGGGGGCGAGGAGAGCAGTACTTC; cdr3_aa: CASRGRGEQYF
j_call: TRBJ2-7; clone_size: .; v_call: TRBV20-1; d_call: .; cdr3_length: 15; cdr3_nt: TGCAGTGCAATATCGCAGGGAAAGAATGTCTACGAGCAGTACTTC; cdr3_aa: CSAISQGKNVYEQYF
j_call: TRBJ2-7; clone_size: few; v_call: TRBV7-8; d_call: TRBD2; cdr3_length: 15; cdr3_nt: TGTGCCAGCAGCTTTAGCGGGGCGGCTTCCTACGAGCAGTACTTC; cdr3_aa: CASSFSGAASYEQYF
j_call: TRBJ2-7; clone_size: many; v_call: TRBV20-1; d_call: TRBD2; cdr3_length: 11; cdr3_nt: TGCAGTGCCTCTAGCGGGTACGAGCAGTACTTC; cdr3_aa: CSASSGYEQYF
j_call: TRBJ2-2; clone_size: .; v_call: TRBV14; d_call: .; cdr3_length: 12; cdr3_nt: TGTGCCAGCAGCGGGAGCAACGGGGAGCTGTTTTTT; cdr3_aa: CASSGSNGELFF
j_call: TRBJ1-2; clone_size: many; v_call: TRBV12-3/TRBV12-4; d_call: .; cdr3_length: 15; cdr3_nt: TGTGCCAGCAGGCGAACGCAGGGCGACAACTATGGCTACACCTTC; cdr3_aa: CASRRTQGDNYGYTF
j_call: TRBJ2-7; clone_size: few; v_call: TRBV7-9; d_call: .; cdr3_length: 14; cdr3_nt: TGTGCCAGCAGCCCGGGGGATAACGCCTACGAGCAGTACTTC; cdr3_aa: CASSPGDNAYEQYF
j_call: TRBJ1-2; clone_size: .; v_call: TRBV20-1; d_call: .; cdr3_length: 15; cdr3_nt: TGCAGTGCTAGAGATGATCCGGACCTTTACCATGGCTACACCTTC; cdr3_aa: CSARDDPDLYHGYTF
j_call: TRBJ2-2; clone_size: .; v_call: TRBV7-3; d_call: TRBD1; cdr3_length: 16; cdr3_nt: TGTGCCAGCAGCTTGACCACAACAGGGGCCGGCGGGGAGCTGTTTTTT; cdr3_aa: CASSLTTTGAGGELFF
j_call: TRBJ2-7; clone_size: .; v_call: TRBV12-3/TRBV12-4; d_call: TRBD1; cdr3_length: 12; cdr3_nt: TGTGCCAGCAGGCAGGGGGTCTACGAGCAGTACTTC; cdr3_aa: CASRQGVYEQYF
j_call: TRBJ2-7; clone_size: .; v_call: TRBV6-1; d_call: .; cdr3_length: 14; cdr3_nt: TGTGCCAGCACCGAAATGATAGCCTCCTACGAGCAGTACTTC; cdr3_aa: CASTEMIASYEQYF
j_call: TRBJ1-3; clone_size: .; v_call: TRBV6-1; d_call: TRBD1; cdr3_length: 13; cdr3_nt: TGTGCCAGCAGCAGGGGGCCTGGAAACACCATATATTTT; cdr3_aa: CASSRGPGNTIYF
j_call: TRBJ1-5; clone_size: few; v_call: TRBV4-2; d_call: .; cdr3_length: 15; cdr3_nt: TGTGCCAGCAGCCAAGACTCCTTAGGGGGACAGCCCCAGCATTTT; cdr3_aa: CASSQDSLGGQPQHF
j_call: TRBJ2-3; clone_size: few; v_call: TRBV7-2; d_call: TRBD2; cdr3_length: 17; cdr3_nt: TGTGCCAGCAGCTTAGGGTTACTAGCGGGGGGGGCCGATACGCAGTATTTT; cdr3_aa: CASSLGLLAGGADTQYF
j_call: TRBJ2-2; clone_size: .; v_call: TRBV7-9; d_call: .; cdr3_length: 15; cdr3_nt: TGTGCCAGCAGCTCCCGGATACGGGACACCGGGGAGCTGTTTTTT; cdr3_aa: CASSSRIRDTGELFF
j_call: TRBJ2-1; clone_size: .; v_call: TRBV7-9; d_call: .; cdr3_length: 13; cdr3_nt: TGTGCCAGCAGCCGATCCTCAGGGAATGAGCAGTTCTTC; cdr3_aa: CASSRSSGNEQFF
j_call: TRBJ2-3; clone_size: few; v_call: TRBV20-1; d_call: TRBD2; cdr3_length: 16; cdr3_nt: TGCAGTGCTAGTAGCGGGGGGGATGGCGGCACAGATACGCAGTATTTT; cdr3_aa: CSASSGGDGGTDTQYF
j_call: TRBJ1-2; clone_size: .; v_call: TRBV20-1; d_call: .; cdr3_length: 10; cdr3_nt: TGCAGTGCTAGGGGGGGTGGCTACACCTTC; cdr3_aa: CSARGGGYTF
j_call: TRBJ2-2; clone_size: many; v_call: TRBV15; d_call: TRBD2; cdr3_length: 15; cdr3_nt: TGTGCCACCAGCAGGGGAGGGACGAACACCGGGGAGCTGTTTTTT; cdr3_aa: CATSRGGTNTGELFF
j_call: TRBJ2-1; clone_size: few; v_call: TRBV6-5; d_call: .; cdr3_length: 13; cdr3_nt: TGTGCCAGCAGTTACTCGAGAACTAGCCAGCAGTTCTTC; cdr3_aa: CASSYSRTSQQFF
j_call: TRBJ2-2; clone_size: .; v_call: TRBV5-1; d_call: TRBD1; cdr3_length: 15; cdr3_nt: TGCGCCAGCACCTTAGGACAGGCAAACACCGGGGAGCTGTTTTTT; cdr3_aa: CASTLGQANTGELFF
j_call: TRBJ2-1; clone_size: few; v_call: TRBV6-1; d_call: .; cdr3_length: 15; cdr3_nt: TGTGCCAGCAGTGAGGGAGGTAGTACCTACAATGAGCAGTTCTTC; cdr3_aa: CASSEGGSTYNEQFF
j_call: TRBJ2-7; clone_size: .; v_call: TRBV29-1; d_call: .; cdr3_length: 13; cdr3_nt: TGCAGCGTTGACCGCCTAGGAGACTACGAGCAGTACTTC; cdr3_aa: CSVDRLGDYEQYF
j_call: TRBJ2-3; clone_size: few; v_call: TRBV6-4; d_call: TRBD2; cdr3_length: 19; cdr3_nt: TGTGCCAGCAGTGCACTCCCCCGACTAGCGGGGGGTTACACAGATACGCAGTATTTT; cdr3_aa: CASSALPRLAGGYTDTQYF